This TCR beta chain was recovered during a study of cytomegalovirus exposure and HLA in healthy donors. Study findings and constraints: Among TCR beta chains, those listed as cytomegalovirus-associated numbered around 160.

As regards this clone: What it recognizes is unknown.

Separate from the 666-subject first cohort, the 120-subject validation cohort was the one that the donors belonged to. The germline V gene encodes CDR1 MDHEN and CDR2 SYDVKM. The CDR3 contains 15 residues. V was cut by 4 bases and J by 2 bases, with 14 bases left in between. Method: immunoSEQ multiplex PCR; TCRdb's copy keeps in-frame clones and lacks some. The data show 100,000 to 150,000 clones, roughly 95% seen once. V gene TRBV28 combines with J gene TRBJ1-2; D is possibly TRBD1 (6 bases). What was sequenced was PBMCs. The source of this sequence is a man aged 18 to 30 in good health and CMV-seronegative. CDR3 amino acids: CASSSPPTGNYGYTF. CDR3 sequence (DNA): TGTGCCAGCAGTTCCCCACCGACAGGAAACTATGGCTACACCTTC.